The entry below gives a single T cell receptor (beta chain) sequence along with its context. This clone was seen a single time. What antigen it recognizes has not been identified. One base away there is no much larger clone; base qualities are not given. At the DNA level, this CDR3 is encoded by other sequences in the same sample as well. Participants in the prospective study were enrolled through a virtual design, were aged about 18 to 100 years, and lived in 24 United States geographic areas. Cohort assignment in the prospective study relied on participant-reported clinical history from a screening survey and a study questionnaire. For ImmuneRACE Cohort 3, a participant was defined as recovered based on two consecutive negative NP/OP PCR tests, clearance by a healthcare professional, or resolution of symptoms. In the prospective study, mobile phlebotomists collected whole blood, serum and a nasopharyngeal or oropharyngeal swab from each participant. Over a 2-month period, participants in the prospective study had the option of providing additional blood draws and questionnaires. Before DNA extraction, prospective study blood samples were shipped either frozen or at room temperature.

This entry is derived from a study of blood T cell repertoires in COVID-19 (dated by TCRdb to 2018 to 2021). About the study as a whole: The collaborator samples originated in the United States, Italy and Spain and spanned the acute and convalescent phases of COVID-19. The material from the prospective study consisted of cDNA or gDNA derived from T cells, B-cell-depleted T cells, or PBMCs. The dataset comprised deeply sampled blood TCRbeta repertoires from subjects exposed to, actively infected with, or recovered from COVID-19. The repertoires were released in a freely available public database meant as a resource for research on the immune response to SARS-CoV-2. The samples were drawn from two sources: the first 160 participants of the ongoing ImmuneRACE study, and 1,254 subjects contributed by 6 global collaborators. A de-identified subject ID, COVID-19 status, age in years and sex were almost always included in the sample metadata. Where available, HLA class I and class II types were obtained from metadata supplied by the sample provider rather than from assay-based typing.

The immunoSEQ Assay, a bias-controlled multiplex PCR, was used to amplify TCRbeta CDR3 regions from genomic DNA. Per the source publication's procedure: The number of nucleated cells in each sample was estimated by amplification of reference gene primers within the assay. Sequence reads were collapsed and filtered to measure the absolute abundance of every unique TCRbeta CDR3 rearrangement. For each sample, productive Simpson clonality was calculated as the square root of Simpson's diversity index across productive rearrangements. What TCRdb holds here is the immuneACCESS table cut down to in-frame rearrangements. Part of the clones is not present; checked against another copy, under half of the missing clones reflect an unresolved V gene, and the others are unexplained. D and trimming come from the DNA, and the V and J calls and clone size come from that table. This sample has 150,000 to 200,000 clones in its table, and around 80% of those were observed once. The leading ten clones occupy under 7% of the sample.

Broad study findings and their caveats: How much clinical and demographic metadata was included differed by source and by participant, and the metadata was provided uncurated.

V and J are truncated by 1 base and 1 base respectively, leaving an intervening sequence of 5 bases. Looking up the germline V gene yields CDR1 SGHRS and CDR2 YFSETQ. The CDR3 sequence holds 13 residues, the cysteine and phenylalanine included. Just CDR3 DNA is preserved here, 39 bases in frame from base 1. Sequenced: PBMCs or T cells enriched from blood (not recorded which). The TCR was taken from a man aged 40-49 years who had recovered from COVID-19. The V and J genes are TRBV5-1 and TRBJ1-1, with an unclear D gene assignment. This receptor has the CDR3 CASSLTENTEAFF. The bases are TGCGCCAGCAGCTTGACTGAGAACACTGAAGCTTTCTTT.